This is a list of T cell receptor beta chains from one sample in a study of blood T cells in healthy people across ages. TCRdb re-called the 5' RACE reads with MiXCR, one entry per CDR3 protein. The sample has about 930,000 distinct CDR3 sequences; about 28% are singletons. In addition, the sample was reused for a study of T cells of mothers and their children.

The specimen was blood. Receptors originate from a woman aged 40 to 50 in good health. CDR3s include the opening cysteine and the closing phenylalanine or tryptophan. D genes are given only for firm matches. Size is omitted from some rows. Given values are once, few, many or a class for expanded clones.

J gene,V gene,clone size,D gene,CDR3 DNA,CDR3 protein
TRBJ2-1,TRBV9,many,NA,TGTGCCAGCAGCGTGGAGGGGGGGGTACCATACAATGAGCAGTTCTTC,CASSVEGGVPYNEQFF
TRBJ2-7,TRBV5-1,NA,NA,TGCGCCAGCAGCTTGGAGGGGCTCAAGCAGTACTTC,CASSLEGLKQYF
TRBJ1-1,TRBV19,NA,NA,TGTGCCACCACGGGGCAGGCGAGGAACACTGAAGCTTTCTTT,CATTGQARNTEAFF
TRBJ2-3,TRBV20-1,few,NA,TGCAGTGCCCAAGCAACGATCGGGGCCCGGGATACGCAGTATTTT,CSAQATIGARDTQYF
TRBJ1-2,TRBV5-6,once,NA,TGTGCCAGCAGCGGGTCGACGTATGACTACACCTTC,CASSGSTYDYTF
TRBJ2-1,TRBV28,few,TRBD2,TGTGCCAGCAGGGGGACTAGCTTCGATGAGCAGTTCTTC,CASRGTSFDEQFF
TRBJ2-6,TRBV24-1,many,NA,TGTGCCACCAGTGCTAGAACAGGGTCCGGGGCCAACGTCCTGACTTTC,CATSARTGSGANVLTF
TRBJ2-1,TRBV5-1,NA,NA,TGCGCCAGCAGCTCCCCTGGGGGGGCGGAATCCTACAATGAGCAGTTCTTC,CASSSPGGAESYNEQFF
TRBJ2-7,TRBV6-2/TRBV6-3,few,NA,TGTGCCAGCAGTTACGGGCGAAGAGCCAGCCTCGCTAGCTACGAGCAGTACTTC,CASSYGRRASLASYEQYF
TRBJ2-1,TRBV4-1,few,TRBD1,TGCGCCAGCAGCCAGGGACAGACGTCCTACAATGAGCAGTTCTTC,CASSQGQTSYNEQFF
TRBJ1-4,TRBV7-9,once,NA,TGTGCCAGCAGCTTAGGGGAGGGGGTCCTGGACGAAAAACTGTTTTTT,CASSLGEGVLDEKLFF
TRBJ2-1,TRBV5-1,many,NA,TGCGCCAGCAGCCTGGACCAGGCTTTTGCCTACAATGAGCAGTTCTTC,CASSLDQAFAYNEQFF
TRBJ1-2,TRBV29-1,NA,NA,TGCAGCGCCGCTCCGGGAATCGGCTATGGCTACACCTTC,CSAAPGIGYGYTF
TRBJ2-3,TRBV4-1,few,NA,TGCGCCAGCAGCCAAGATGGAACTATCGGGGGAACAGATACGCGGTATTTT,CASSQDGTIGGTDTRYF
TRBJ2-2,TRBV6-5,NA,NA,TGTGCCAGCAGTTACACGGTGGCTGGGGAGCTGTTTTTT,CASSYTVAGELFF
TRBJ2-3,TRBV29-1,many,NA,TGCAGCGTCGCTGGGGTTGCGCTCACAGATACGCAGTATTTT,CSVAGVALTDTQYF
TRBJ2-1,TRBV14,few,TRBD1,TGTGCCAGCAGCCAAGAACCTGGACAGGGAGACAATGAGCAGTTCTTC,CASSQEPGQGDNEQFF
TRBJ2-7,TRBV6-6,NA,NA,TGTGCCAGCAGGGGCCAGGGGGGGGTCTCCTACGAGCAGTACTTC,CASRGQGGVSYEQYF
TRBJ1-1,TRBV7-2,NA,NA,TGTGCCAGCAGCTTAGTTTGGGGGCGGAAAGGGACTGAAGCTTTCTTT,CASSLVWGRKGTEAFF
TRBJ1-5,TRBV6-2/TRBV6-3,NA,NA,TGTGCCAGCAGTACAGGGATACAGCCCCAGCATTTT,CASSTGIQPQHF
TRBJ1-1,TRBV20-1,many,TRBD1,TGCAGTGCTAGAGCCAGGGGGAGACCTGAAGCTTTCTTT,CSARARGRPEAFF
TRBJ1-2,TRBV4-3,few,TRBD1,TGCGCCAGCAGCCGCGATCACCCGGGACAGCTGCAAAACTATGGCTACACCTTC,CASSRDHPGQLQNYGYTF
TRBJ2-2,TRBV20-1,NA,NA,TGCAGTGCTAGACCCCAAGCCGCCGGGGAGCTGTTTTTT,CSARPQAAGELFF
TRBJ2-4,TRBV28,many,TRBD1,TGTGCCAGCAGTTTACCGGGACAGGGAGCTTTGGGCATTCAGTACTTC,CASSLPGQGALGIQYF
TRBJ2-1,TRBV6-2/TRBV6-3,NA,NA,TGTGCCAGCGGTTACACCTCACGGGGTGAGCAGTTCTTC,CASGYTSRGEQFF
TRBJ2-7,TRBV28,few,NA,TGTGCCAGCAGCCAGAGGGGGGGGGGCGAGTACGAGCAGTACTTC,CASSQRGGGEYEQYF
TRBJ1-4,TRBV20-1,few,NA,TGCAGTGCACTCACGGGGGATCGGCATGAAAAACTGTTTTTT,CSALTGDRHEKLFF
TRBJ2-1,TRBV11-2,NA,TRBD1,TGTGCCAGCAGCTCCCAGGGACAGAGCTCCTACAATGAGCAGTTCTTC,CASSSQGQSSYNEQFF
TRBJ1-1,TRBV11-2,few,NA,TGTGCCAGCAGCCTAGCGGGGGGCACGAACACTGAAGCTTTCTTT,CASSLAGGTNTEAFF
TRBJ2-5,TRBV5-1,NA,NA,TGCGCCAGCAGGCTAAGACCGGCCACGGAAAAAGAGACCCAGTACTTC,CASRLRPATEKETQYF
TRBJ1-1,TRBV7-6,NA,NA,TGTGCCTGCAGCTTAGGTACCCTGAACACTGAAGCTTTCTTT,CACSLGTLNTEAFF
TRBJ2-5,TRBV12-3/TRBV12-4,many,NA,TGTGCCAGCAGTTTAAGGAGACCGGAGACCCAGTACTTC,CASSLRRPETQYF
TRBJ2-7,TRBV7-6,many,NA,TGTGCCAGCAGCGGCCGGGGAGCCTACGAGCAGTACTTC,CASSGRGAYEQYF
TRBJ2-2,TRBV19,NA,NA,TGTGCCAGTAGTATAATTCGAGGGGCGAACACCGGGGAGCTGTTTTTT,CASSIIRGANTGELFF
TRBJ1-1,TRBV4-3,few,NA,TGCGCCAGCAGCCAAGGTAGAGGAGAAGCTTTCTTT,CASSQGRGEAFF
TRBJ1-1,TRBV12-3/TRBV12-4,few,NA,TGTGCCAGCGCTACCGAGGGACGTTTGAACACTGAAGCTTTCTTT,CASATEGRLNTEAFF
TRBJ2-5,TRBV7-9,many,TRBD2,TGTGCCAGCAGCTCGTTGGTCGCTAGCGGGGGCCACCCCCAAGAGACCCAGTACTTC,CASSSLVASGGHPQETQYF
TRBJ1-1,TRBV28,once,NA,TGTACCAGCAGTTCGGGGGGGCGCACTGAAGCTTTCTTT,CTSSSGGRTEAFF
TRBJ2-3,TRBV4-3,few,TRBD2,TGCGCCAGCAGCCAAGATCTGACTAGCGGGGGGAGGACTAGCACAGATACGCAGTATTTT,CASSQDLTSGGRTSTDTQYF
TRBJ2-4,TRBV3-1,NA,TRBD2,TGTGCCAGCAGCCAAGCTAGCGGGGGGGCACGTGAGCAGTACTTC,CASSQASGGAREQYF
TRBJ1-1,TRBV20-1,NA,NA,TGCAGTGCTCTCGACAGAATGAACACTGAAGCTTTCTTT,CSALDRMNTEAFF
TRBJ2-5,TRBV7-9,many,NA,TGTGCCAGCCGGCGGGCAGGGGAGACCCAGTACTTC,CASRRAGETQYF
TRBJ1-1,TRBV19,NA,TRBD1,TGTGCCAGTGGGACAGATGAAGCTTTCTTT,CASGTDEAFF
TRBJ1-5,TRBV4-1,few,NA,TGCGCCAGCAGCCAAGTAAACCTGATGGATTATAGCAATCAGCCCCAGCATTTT,CASSQVNLMDYSNQPQHF
TRBJ1-5,TRBV12-3/TRBV12-4,once,NA,TGTGCCAGCAGTTTAGCGGTCCAGGGGCTCCAGCCCCAGCATTTT,CASSLAVQGLQPQHF
TRBJ2-5,TRBV10-3,many,NA,TGTGCCATCGGCTCCCAAGAGACCCAGTACTTC,CAIGSQETQYF
TRBJ1-5,TRBV7-8,few,TRBD1,TGTGCCAGCAGCTTAGAACGGACAGGGTACAATCAGCCCCAGCATTTT,CASSLERTGYNQPQHF
TRBJ2-7,TRBV7-7,NA,TRBD2,TGTGCTAGCAGCTTGCCAACTAGCGGGAAGGCCAACGAGCAGTACTTC,CASSLPTSGKANEQYF
TRBJ2-5,TRBV3-1,NA,TRBD2,TGTGCCAGCAGCAAACAGAAAGCTAGCGGGGGGGCCGAGACCCAGTACTTC,CASSKQKASGGAETQYF
TRBJ2-2,TRBV5-1,NA,NA,TGCGCCAGCAGCTTTGAGCCTGGGGGCACCGGGGAGCTGTTTTTT,CASSFEPGGTGELFF
TRBJ1-2,TRBV3-1,NA,NA,TGTGCCAGCAGCCAGCGGGGTGGCTATGGCTACACCTTC,CASSQRGGYGYTF
TRBJ2-3,TRBV24-1,few,TRBD2,TGTGCCACCAGTGACCCGGGATCGGGGGGTAGCACAGATACGCAGTATTTT,CATSDPGSGGSTDTQYF
TRBJ1-1,TRBV5-5,few,NA,TGTGCCAGCAGCTTGGGGCCGGGAAAGAACACTGAAGCTTTCTTT,CASSLGPGKNTEAFF
TRBJ2-6,TRBV5-1,many,NA,TGCGCCAGCAGCTTTAGGGCTGGGGCCAACGTCCTGACTTTC,CASSFRAGANVLTF
TRBJ2-1,TRBV2,few,NA,TGTGCCAGCAGTCAGCGGGTGGTGCTCTCCTACAATGAGCAGTTCTTC,CASSQRVVLSYNEQFF
TRBJ1-1,TRBV29-1,many,NA,TGCAGCGTTGATGTAGGGAACACTGAAGCTTTCTTT,CSVDVGNTEAFF
TRBJ2-1,TRBV28,few,NA,TGTGCCAGCAGTTTGAGGGCAGCGAGCAATGAGCAGTTCTTC,CASSLRAASNEQFF
TRBJ2-1,TRBV5-1,few,NA,TGCGCCAGCAGCTTAGGACGGCCAAATGAGCAGTTCTTC,CASSLGRPNEQFF
TRBJ2-5,TRBV9,NA,NA,TGTGCCAGCAGCGGACATCAAGAGACCCAGTACTTC,CASSGHQETQYF
TRBJ2-3,TRBV28,few,TRBD2,TGTGCCAGCAGCCTAGCGGGGTCTTCAGATACGCAGTATTTT,CASSLAGSSDTQYF